This record covers a single T cell receptor (beta chain). The antigen is not known. The data were taken from a study of CD8+ T cells in alopecia areata. Overall study results and limits: Scalp samples also yield sequences of resident alphabeta T cells from normal skin. Lesional scalp exceeded normal scalp in clonality, especially in alopecia totalis/universalis.

Extracted RNA was reverse transcribed, and the resulting cDNA served as sequencing template. Data came from immunoSEQ multiplex PCR; TCRdb stores just in-frame clones and leaves some out. The sample shows about 110,000 clones, 59% of them seen only once. Germline CDR1 and CDR2: LGHNT and FRNRAP. The ends were cut back, 6 bases at V and 4 bases at J, with 9 bases in the middle. The CDR3 is made up of 12 amino acids. The sequenced sample was CD8+ T cells sorted from blood. V gene TRBV12-5 combines with J gene TRBJ2-5; D is unclear. This sequence originates from a human donor in good health. For the CDR3, the DNA is TGTGCTAGTGGCATGCAGCGAGAGACCCAGTACTTC. It specifies CASGMQRETQYF.